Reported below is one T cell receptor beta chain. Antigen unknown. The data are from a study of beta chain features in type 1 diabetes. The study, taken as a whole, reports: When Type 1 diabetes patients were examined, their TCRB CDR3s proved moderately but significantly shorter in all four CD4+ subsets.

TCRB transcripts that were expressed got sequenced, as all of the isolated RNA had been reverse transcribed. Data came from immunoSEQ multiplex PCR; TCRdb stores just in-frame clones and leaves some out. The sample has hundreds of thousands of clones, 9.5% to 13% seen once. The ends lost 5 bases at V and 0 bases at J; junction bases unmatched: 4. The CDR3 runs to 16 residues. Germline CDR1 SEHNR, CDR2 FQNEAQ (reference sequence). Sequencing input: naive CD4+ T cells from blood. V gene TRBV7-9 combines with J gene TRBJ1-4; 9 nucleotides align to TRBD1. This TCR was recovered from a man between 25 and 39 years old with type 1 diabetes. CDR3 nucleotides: TGTGCCAGCAGCCCCGACAGGGGGGCAACTAATGAAAAACTGTTTTTT. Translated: CASSPDRGATNEKLFF.